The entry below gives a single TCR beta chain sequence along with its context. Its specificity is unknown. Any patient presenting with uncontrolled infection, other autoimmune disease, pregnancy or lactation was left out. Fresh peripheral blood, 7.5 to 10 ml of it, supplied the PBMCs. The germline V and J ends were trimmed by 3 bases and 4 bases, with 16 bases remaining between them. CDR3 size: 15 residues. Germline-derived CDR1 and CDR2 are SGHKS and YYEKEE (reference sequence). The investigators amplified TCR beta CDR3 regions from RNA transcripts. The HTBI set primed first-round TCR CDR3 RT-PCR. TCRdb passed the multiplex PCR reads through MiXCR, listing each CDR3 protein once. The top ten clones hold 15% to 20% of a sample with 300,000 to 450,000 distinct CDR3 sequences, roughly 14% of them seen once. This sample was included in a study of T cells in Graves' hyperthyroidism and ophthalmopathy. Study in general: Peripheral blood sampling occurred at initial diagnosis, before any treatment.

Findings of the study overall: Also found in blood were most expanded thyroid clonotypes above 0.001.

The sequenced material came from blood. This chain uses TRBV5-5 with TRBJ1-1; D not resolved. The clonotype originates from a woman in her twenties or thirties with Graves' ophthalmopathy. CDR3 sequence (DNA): TGTGCCAGCAGCTCCCAAACAGATGGTAGCACTGAAGCTTTCTTT. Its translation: CASSSQTDGSTEAFF. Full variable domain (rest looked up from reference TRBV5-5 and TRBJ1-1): DAGVTQSPTHLIKTRGQQVTLRCSPISGHKSVSWYQQVLGQGPQFIFQYYEKEERGRGNFPDRFSARQFPNYSSELNVNALLLGDSALYLCASSSQTDGSTEAFFGQGTRLTVV.